This T cell receptor (beta chain) is drawn from a study of blood T cell repertoires in COVID-19. The assay was immunoSEQ multiplex PCR, and TCRdb's table has in-frame clones only and misses some. Here the sample spans some 700,000 clones, just under 90% being singletons. V lost 1 base, J lost 8 bases, and 10 bases lay in between. Germline V gene sequence: CDR1 SGHRS, CDR2 YFSETQ. The CDR3 totals 13 residues. The receptor was isolated from a woman aged 18-29 years with acute or convalescent COVID-19. The V call is TRBV5-1, the J call TRBJ2-1, with D perhaps matching TRBD1 (5 bases). The material sequenced was peripheral blood. In DNA, the CDR3 is TGCGCCAGCAGCTTGCAGGGTGGGTATGAGCAGTTCTTC. Protein sequence: CASSLQGGYEQFF.